A selection of T cell receptor beta chains follows, all from one sample in a study of shared clonotypes between healthy human individuals. Sequencing used immunoSEQ multiplex PCR; TCRdb keeps in-frame clones, though not all of them. Of about half a million clones listed, around four fifths are singletons. The sample comprised PBMCs. Receptors originate from a woman in her forties in good health. Some clones in this sample may be carry-over from other donors' samples. The CDR3 runs from the conserved cysteine through the conserved F or W. The D gene is left open where the match is weak. A row's size may be missing; if present it is once, few, many or a size class.

CDR3	DNA	size	V	J	length	D
CSASGTSVTGELFF	TGCAGCGCGTCCGGGACTAGCGTCACCGGGGAGCTGTTTTTT	.	TRBV29-1	TRBJ2-2	14	TRBD2
CASSFDRAGTEAFF	TGTGCCAGCAGCTTCGACAGGGCGGGGACTGAAGCTTTCTTT	.	TRBV11-1	TRBJ1-1	14	TRBD1
CASSQSLEYEQYF	TGCGCCAGCAGCCAAAGTCTGGAGTACGAGCAGTACTTC	.	TRBV5-1	TRBJ2-7	13	.
CASSQGRDRGLLSTEAFF	TGCGCCAGCAGCCAAGGACGGGACAGGGGGCTGTTGAGCACTGAAGCTTTCTTT	.	TRBV4-3	TRBJ1-1	18	TRBD1
CASSLDLAKNIQYF	TGCGCCAGCAGTTTAGACCTAGCCAAAAACATTCAGTACTTC	.	TRBV5-1	TRBJ2-4	14	.
CAWRGGGANTGELFF	TGTGCCTGGAGGGGAGGCGGGGCGAACACCGGGGAGCTGTTTTTT	.	TRBV30	TRBJ2-2	15	.
CASSLGTSGASGETQYF	TGTGCCAGCAGCTTGGGGACTAGCGGCGCGAGCGGAGAGACCCAGTACTTC	.	TRBV11-2	TRBJ2-5	17	TRBD2
CASIREAGVINTQYF	TGTGCCAGCATAAGAGAAGCGGGAGTCATAAATACGCAGTATTTT	.	TRBV2	TRBJ2-3	15	TRBD2
CSVEVGIVDTQYF	TGCAGCGTTGAAGTTGGTATCGTCGATACGCAGTATTTT	.	TRBV29-1	TRBJ2-3	13	.
CASSISGGYGYTF	TGTGCCAGCAGTATAAGCGGGGGGTATGGCTACACCTTC	.	TRBV28	TRBJ1-2	13	.
CAIITGKTEAFF	TGTGCCATTATAACAGGCAAAACTGAAGCTTTCTTT	.	TRBV28	TRBJ1-1	12	.
CASNPDRAGANVLTF	TGTGCCAGCAATCCGGACAGGGCGGGGGCCAACGTCCTGACTTTC	.	TRBV6-5	TRBJ2-6	15	TRBD1
CASSGRDRGGGTEAFF	TGTGCCAGCAGTGGTAGGGACAGGGGCGGTGGCACTGAAGCTTTCTTT	once	TRBV28	TRBJ1-1	16	TRBD1
CATSRGPGTGINQPQHF	TGTGCCACCAGCAGAGGTCCCGGGACAGGAATCAATCAGCCCCAGCATTTT	.	TRBV15	TRBJ1-5	17	TRBD1
CASSIEGRAGLDQPQHF	TGTGCCAGTAGTATAGAGGGGAGAGCCGGGCTTGATCAGCCCCAGCATTTT	few	TRBV19	TRBJ1-5	17	.
CAWSVSLATNEQFF	TGTGCCTGGAGTGTCTCGCTAGCGACCAATGAGCAGTTCTTC	.	TRBV30	TRBJ2-1	14	.
CASRPDGRSGNTIYF	TGTGCCAGCAGACCGGACGGCCGCTCTGGAAACACCATATATTTT	.	TRBV2	TRBJ1-3	15	.
CASSLEGGHYNEQFF	TGTGCCAGCAGCTTGGAGGGGGGGCACTACAATGAGCAGTTCTTC	.	TRBV5-8	TRBJ2-1	15	.